These 20 T cell receptor beta chains came from one sample sequenced in a study of blood T cell repertoires in COVID-19. Libraries were prepared by immunoSEQ multiplex PCR; TCRdb keeps only in-frame clonotypes and omits some of them. The sample lists about 140,000 clones; 60% to 80% were seen once. Sample: peripheral blood. These TCRs come from a woman between 45 and 60 years old with active or convalescent COVID-19.

This clone was seen a handful of times. The V gene is TRBV27, the J gene TRBJ1-6; D is uncertain. This CDR3 comprises 15 residues. The germline V gene has CDR1 MNHEY and CDR2 SMNVEV (reference sequence). V shed 0 bases and J shed 6 bases, with 9 bases lying between them. CDR3 nucleotides: TGTGCCAGCAGTTTATCGAGGAGGCCTAATTCACCCCTCCACTTT. Residues: CASSLSRRPNSPLHF.

The rearrangement joins TRBV6-5 to TRBJ2-3; 7 bases align to TRBD2. V trimming: 0 bases; J trimming: 3 bases; junction bases outside the gene matches: 6. CDR3 size: 16 residues. CDR1 MNHEY and CDR2 SVGAGI come from the germline V gene. CDR3 residues: CASSYSTRDYTDTQYF. As DNA, the CDR3 is TGTGCCAGCAGTTACTCGACCCGGGACTATACAGATACGCAGTATTTT.

The genes are TRBV11-2 and TRBJ1-1, with a weak D call TRBD1 (6 bases). This CDR3 spans 14 amino acids. Germline values: CDR1 SGHAT, CDR2 FQNNGV. Trimming pared 1 base from V and 5 bases from J, leaving 11 bases between. DNA for the CDR3: TGTGCCAGCAGCTTAGGGAGGGGGGGAACTGAAGCTTTCTTT. Its translation: CASSLGRGGTEAFF.

This rearrangement joins TRBV10-3 to TRBJ1-2; no reliable D call. The CDR3 has 16 residues. CDR1 is ENHRY and CDR2 is SYGVKD in the germline V gene. The ends were cut back, 0 bases at V and 7 bases at J, with 18 bases in the middle. CDR3 region: CAISESSGTVDGGYTF. CDR3 DNA sequence: TGTGCCATCAGTGAGTCATCCGGCACAGTTGATGGTGGCTACACCTTC.

CDR3 in DNA: TGTGCCAGCAGACATGACAGGGGGACTGAAGCTTTCTTT. Translation: CASRHDRGTEAFF. The chain employs TRBV6-5 and TRBJ1-1; 9 nucleotides agree with TRBD1. CDR1 and CDR2 (germline): MNHEY, SVGAGI. The CDR3 is 13 amino acids. Trimming at V came to 6 bases and at J to 5 bases, leaving 4 bases not matched to a gene.

This clone was detected once. This chain links TRBV3-1 (or the pseudogene TRBV3-2) with TRBJ1-6; TRBD1 matches at 9 bases. V was pared by 4 bases and J by 7 bases, with 5 bases of the junction left unmatched. This CDR3 is built from 15 residues. Germline V gene lookup returns CDR1 LGHDT and CDR2 YNNKEL (reference sequence). CDR3 loop: CASSPGTGHNSPLHF. Here the CDR3 DNA reads TGTGCCAGCAGCCCCGGGACAGGGCACAATTCACCCCTCCACTTT.

On this clone itself: The identical CDR3 is also encoded by other nucleotide sequences in the sample. The gene calls are TRBV7-9 and TRBJ2-5; D is possibly TRBD1 (6 bases). Germline V gives CDR1 SEHNR, CDR2 FQNEAQ (reference sequence). CDR3 length: 13 amino acids. V lost 1 base, J lost 5 bases, and 8 bases lay in between. The CDR3 nucleotides are TGTGCCAGCAGCTTAGACAGGGCGGAGACCCAGTACTTC. This encodes CASSLDRAETQYF. Full variable domain (rest looked up from reference TRBV7-9 and TRBJ2-5): DTGVSQNPRHKITKRGQNVTFRCDPISEHNRLYWYRQTLGQGPEFLTYFQNEAQLEKSRLLSDRFSAERPKGSFSTLEIQRTEQGDSAMYLCASSLDRAETQYFGPGTRLLVL.

J is TRBJ2-3 and V is TRBV7-9; perhaps TRBD1 as D (5 bases). Germline V gene sequence: CDR1 SEHNR, CDR2 FQNEAQ (reference sequence). The CDR3 loop spans 17 amino acids. With 1 base removed from V and 2 bases from J, the gap between germline ends came to 16 bases. The chain's CDR3 is CASSLDPGQGPTDTQYF. CDR3 in DNA: TGTGCCAGCAGCTTAGATCCAGGGCAAGGGCCCACAGATACGCAGTATTTT.

The genes are TRBV27 and TRBJ2-3; TRBD1 is a possible D gene (6 bases). V lost 0 bases and J 8 bases, leaving 15 bases between the germline ends. The CDR3 loop spans 15 amino acids. CDR1 and CDR2 (germline): MNHEY, SMNVEV (reference sequence). The DNA of the CDR3 is TGTGCCAGCAGTTTATCGGGGGCTACAGGGCTTACGCAGTATTTT. This sequence encodes CASSLSGATGLTQYF.

There are a few counts of this clone. The V and J genes are TRBV11-2 and TRBJ2-7, with 11 bases that match TRBD1. The trim removed 3 bases at V and 6 bases at J, leaving 7 bases unmatched. There are 15 residues in the CDR3. Germline V gene data show CDR1 as SGHAT and CDR2 as FQNNGV. The CDR3 sequence: CASSFGTGGKGEQYF. The CDR3 DNA sequence: TGTGCCAGCAGCTTCGGGACAGGGGGAAAGGGCGAGCAGTACTTC.

The genes are TRBV3-1 (or the pseudogene TRBV3-2) and TRBJ2-5; 9 nucleotides match TRBD2. Germline CDR1 and CDR2: LGHDT and YNNKEL (reference sequence). The CDR3 runs 21 residues. The V segment lost 0 bases and the J segment 5 bases; nucleotides outside the gene matches: 22. CDR3 bases: TGTGCCAGCAGCCAAGATGGGGAGTCTAGCGGGGTCCGCCTCTCGGAGGAGACCCAGTACTTC. Amino acid sequence: CASSQDGESSGVRLSEETQYF.

This clone has a single count. This CDR3 reads CASSPGDRLNSYNEQFF. The DNA for the CDR3 is TGTGCCAGCTCACCAGGGGACAGGCTAAACTCCTACAATGAGCAGTTCTTC. The gene calls are TRBV18 and TRBJ2-1; 8 bases agree with TRBD1. The CDR3 length is 17 residues. V lost 2 bases to trimming and J lost 0 bases; unmatched junction nucleotides: 6. CDR1 is KGHSH, CDR2 LQKENI, per germline.

This chain connects TRBV2 to TRBJ1-5, with D maybe TRBD1 (6 bases). Between the trimmed V and J ends, which lost 2 bases and 2 bases, there was a span of 16 bases. Germline CDR1 is SNHLY and CDR2 is FYNNEI. The CDR3 is 17 amino acids. The CDR3 DNA sequence: TGTGCCAGCAGTGAAAACAGGGTAGTATTAGGCAATCAGCCCCAGCATTTT. Protein: CASSENRVVLGNQPQHF.

The chain joins TRBV7-6 to TRBJ1-6; unclear D gene. Trimming took 1 base from V and 5 from J, leaving 9 bases between them. Germline V gives CDR1 SGHVS, CDR2 FNYEAQ. The CDR3 has 15 residues. The CDR3: CASSLESGNNSPLHF. The CDR3 nucleotides are TGTGCCAGCAGCTTAGAGTCAGGCAATAATTCACCCCTCCACTTT.

Many counts were recorded for this clone. V usage is TRBV2 and J usage is TRBJ2-2; 10 bases are shared with TRBD1. The length of the CDR3 is 15 residues. Germline CDR1 and CDR2: SNHLY and FYNNEI. Unmatched junction bases numbered 4, after V lost 3 bases and J lost 6 bases. The CDR3 sequence: CASSERQGAPGELFF. Here the CDR3 DNA reads TGTGCCAGCAGTGAGAGACAGGGGGCGCCCGGGGAGCTGTTTTTT.

This chain connects TRBV18 to TRBJ1-6; D gene unclear. The CDR3 is 17 amino acids. Germline CDR1 reads KGHSH; CDR2 reads LQKENI. V lost 3 bases to trimming and J lost 0 bases, with 12 bases between them. CDR3: CASSPAQLSSYNSPLHF. The CDR3 nucleotides are TGTGCCAGCTCACCTGCACAGCTTAGCTCCTATAATTCACCCCTCCACTTT.

The rearrangement uses TRBV13 and TRBJ2-1; D gene ambiguous. Per the germline V gene, CDR1 is PRHDT and CDR2 is FYEKMQ (reference sequence). The CDR3 runs to 17 residues. The V and J ends lost 2 bases and 0 bases respectively, with 14 bases between them. The CDR3 nucleotides read TGTGCCAGCAGCTTAAGCCCTTCCCACCTCTCCTACAATGAGCAGTTCTTC. As protein: CASSLSPSHLSYNEQFF.

This chain uses TRBV5-5 with TRBJ2-3; TRBD2 agrees at 9 bases. Trimming cost V 4 bases and J 2 bases; bases outside gene matches: 5. Per germline, CDR1 SGHKS and CDR2 YYEKEE (reference sequence). CDR3 length: 15 residues. CDR3 DNA sequence: TGTGCCAGCAGCCCTACGGGACTAGCCACAGATACGCAGTATTTT. Its translation: CASSPTGLATDTQYF.

The J gene is TRBJ1-4, the V gene TRBV19, with a possible D match to TRBD1 (5 bases). From germline, CDR1 is LNHDA and CDR2 SQIVND (reference sequence). Trimming took 6 bases from V and 4 from J, leaving 9 bases between them. The CDR3 loop spans 13 amino acids. The CDR3 DNA reads TGTGCCAGTAGGAGGAGGGGTAATGAAAAACTGTTTTTT. Its protein product is CASRRRGNEKLFF. The variable domain in full, with the rest retrieved from reference TRBV19 and TRBJ1-4, is DGGITQSPKYLFRKEGQNVTLSCEQNLNHDAMYWYRQDPGQGLRLIYYSQIVNDFQKGDIAEGYSVSREKKESFPLTVTSAQKNPTAFYLCASRRRGNEKLFFGSGTQLSVL.

The rearrangement links TRBV7-9 to TRBJ2-3; 7 positions agree with TRBD2. Trimming cost V 5 bases and J 2 bases; bases outside gene matches: 4. The CDR3 runs to 14 residues. Germline V gene data show CDR1 as SEHNR and CDR2 as FQNEAQ (reference sequence). The CDR3 DNA reads as TGTGCCAGCAGCGAAGGGGACTACACAGATACGCAGTATTTT. Protein product: CASSEGDYTDTQYF.